Listed below are T cell receptor beta chains from one sample, sequenced in a study of early T cells in non-severe SARS-CoV-2 infection. Each CDR3 protein gets one entry after TCRdb re-called the 5' RACE reads with MiXCR. The sample includes some 18,000 distinct CDR3 sequences, around 6.1% of them seen just once. Sample: whole blood. The receptors stem from an adult who was a healthcare worker with PCR-confirmed SARS-CoV-2 infection or an uninfected control (not recorded which). Each CDR3 is given with its conserved first and last residue. A D gene is named only where the DNA matches it firmly. Clone size is shown for a subset of rows, as once, few, many or a class of expanded clone.

V gene	D gene	clone size	J gene	CDR3 protein	CDR3 DNA
TRBV20-1	NA	few	TRBJ1-1	CSAKVFAEAFF	TGCAGTGCTAAAGTGTTCGCTGAAGCTTTCTTT
TRBV20-1	TRBD1	many	TRBJ2-1	CSAQGTGGSHEQFF	TGCAGTGCCCAGGGGACAGGGGGCTCTCATGAGCAGTTCTTC
TRBV28	TRBD1	many	TRBJ2-1	CASSTGTGILHEQFF	TGTGCCAGCAGTACCGGGACAGGGATCTTGCATGAGCAGTTCTTC
TRBV20-1	NA	many	TRBJ1-6	CSASKDVPGDSPLHF	TGCAGTGCTAGTAAGGACGTCCCCGGGGATTCACCCCTCCACTTT
TRBV5-1	NA	NA	TRBJ2-2	CASSLDFPSGGELFF	TGCGCCAGCAGCTTGGACTTTCCTTCGGGCGGGGAGCTGTTTTTT
TRBV28	NA	many	TRBJ2-7	CASSLSPGDEQYF	TGTGCCAGCAGTTTATCCCCGGGTGACGAGCAGTACTTC
TRBV7-6	NA	NA	TRBJ2-5	CASSLDGQRAQETQYF	TGTGCCAGCAGCTTAGATGGGCAGCGGGCCCAAGAGACCCAGTACTTC
TRBV20-1	TRBD2	many	TRBJ2-1	CSASKIAGGNEQFF	TGCAGTGCTAGTAAAATAGCGGGAGGGAATGAGCAGTTCTTC
TRBV20-1	NA	many	TRBJ1-5	CSARKVAGGNQPQHF	TGCAGTGCTAGAAAGGTCGCAGGGGGCAATCAGCCCCAGCATTTT
TRBV7-9	NA	few	TRBJ2-7	CASSSYQGNVYEQYF	TGTGCCAGCAGCAGCTATCAGGGGAACGTCTACGAGCAGTACTTC
TRBV3-1	NA	few	TRBJ1-6	CASSQVFNAGNSPLHF	TGTGCCAGCAGCCAAGTCTTCAACGCGGGGAATTCACCCCTCCACTTT
TRBV6-4	TRBD2	few	TRBJ2-1	CASSERAGGSYNEQFF	TGTGCCAGCAGTGAACGGGCGGGAGGCTCCTACAATGAGCAGTTCTTC
TRBV28	NA	NA	TRBJ2-7	CAGQTYEQYF	TGTGCCGGTCAGACCTACGAGCAGTACTTC
TRBV9	NA	many	TRBJ2-1	CASSQAGAPGEQFF	TGTGCCAGCAGCCAGGCGGGGGCGCCGGGTGAGCAGTTCTTC
TRBV4-1	NA	many	TRBJ1-1	CASSQGLFGLVKSEAFF	TGCGCCAGCAGCCAAGGATTATTCGGTTTGGTTAAATCTGAAGCTTTCTTT
TRBV29-1	TRBD1	NA	TRBJ2-7	CSMRQGYEQYF	TGCAGCATGCGACAGGGATACGAGCAGTACTTC
TRBV4-1	NA	few	TRBJ1-2	CASSQEAKSHGYTF	TGCGCCAGCAGCCAAGAAGCGAAATCCCATGGCTACACCTTC
TRBV25-1	NA	many	TRBJ2-6	CASSEYLGSGANVLTF	TGTGCCAGCAGTGAATATCTGGGCTCTGGGGCCAACGTCCTGACTTTC
TRBV7-8	NA	many	TRBJ1-2	CASSLERGSGYTF	TGTGCCAGCAGCTTAGAGAGGGGTTCTGGCTACACCTTC
TRBV4-1	TRBD2	NA	TRBJ2-7	CASSQDAATSDEQYF	TGCGCCAGCAGCCAAGATGCGGCGACTAGCGACGAGCAGTACTTC
TRBV6-6	NA	few	TRBJ1-2	CASSYTGEGYTF	TGTGCCAGCAGTTACACCGGGGAAGGCTACACCTTC
TRBV6-6	TRBD1	medium-sized	TRBJ1-2	CASSYSRQGGYTF	TGTGCCAGCAGTTACTCGAGACAGGGAGGCTACACCTTC
TRBV20-1	TRBD2	medium-sized	TRBJ2-7	CSAREGLAADYEQYF	TGCAGTGCTAGAGAGGGGCTAGCGGCCGACTACGAGCAGTACTTC
TRBV28	NA	medium-sized	TRBJ2-6	CASRTAGANVLTF	TGTGCCAGCAGAACAGCTGGGGCCAACGTCCTGACTTTC
TRBV6-5	NA	many	TRBJ2-7	CASSYSAGEAYEQYF	TGTGCCAGCAGTTACTCCGCCGGGGAGGCCTACGAGCAGTACTTC
TRBV6-1	NA	many	TRBJ2-1	CASSEAPEFRQFF	TGTGCCAGCAGTGAAGCGCCCGAGTTCAGGCAGTTCTTC
TRBV7-3	NA	many	TRBJ1-2	CASSLVPGQPNGYTF	TGTGCCAGCAGCTTAGTCCCCGGGCAGCCTAATGGCTACACCTTC
TRBV19	NA	many	TRBJ2-1	CASSIGVEAYNEQFF	TGTGCCAGTAGTATAGGGGTAGAGGCTTACAATGAGCAGTTCTTC
TRBV18	NA	many	TRBJ2-5	CASSPPLRVETQYF	TGTGCCAGCTCACCACCGTTACGAGTAGAGACCCAGTACTTC
TRBV5-1	NA	few	TRBJ2-7	CASSLLNPAYEQYF	TGCGCCAGCAGCTTGTTAAATCCGGCCTACGAGCAGTACTTC
TRBV10-2	NA	many	TRBJ2-7	CASMEVTVFRGGYEQYF	TGCGCCAGCATGGAGGTTACGGTCTTCAGGGGAGGTTACGAGCAGTACTTC
TRBV29-1	NA	NA	TRBJ1-4	CSVGRGTGNEKLFF	TGCAGCGTGGGACGGGGGACCGGTAATGAAAAACTGTTTTTT
TRBV7-9	NA	many	TRBJ2-1	CASRVRVIREYNEQFF	TGTGCCAGCAGGGTGCGGGTTATCAGGGAGTACAATGAGCAGTTCTTC
TRBV11-2	NA	NA	TRBJ2-7	CASSLGGGRGSSYEQYF	TGTGCCAGCAGCTTAGGAGGGGGAAGGGGTAGCTCCTACGAGCAGTACTTC
TRBV10-3	NA	NA	TRBJ2-7	CAIKNVDSYEQYF	TGTGCCATCAAGAACGTCGACTCCTACGAGCAGTACTTC
TRBV20-1	NA	many	TRBJ2-7	CSARGQGYEQYF	TGCAGTGCTAGAGGCCAGGGTTACGAGCAGTACTTC
TRBV19	NA	few	TRBJ2-1	CATSGPTYNEQFF	TGTGCCACCTCCGGACCGACCTACAATGAGCAGTTCTTC
TRBV6-1	NA	NA	TRBJ2-5	CASSEVVVLAQYF	TGTGCCAGCAGTGAAGTGGTGGTATTGGCCCAGTACTTC
TRBV7-9	TRBD1	many	TRBJ2-6	CASSLKLRTGVAGANVLTF	TGTGCCAGCAGCTTAAAGCTTCGGACAGGGGTTGCTGGGGCCAACGTCCTGACTTTC
TRBV20-1	NA	NA	TRBJ2-1	CSAIFGLIYNEQFF	TGCAGTGCTATATTCGGACTGATCTACAATGAGCAGTTCTTC
TRBV6-1	TRBD1	NA	TRBJ1-6	CASPSDREYNSPLHF	TGTGCCAGCCCGTCGGACAGGGAATATAATTCACCCCTCCACTTT
TRBV18	TRBD1	few	TRBJ1-2	CASSPGQGGDYGYTF	TGTGCCAGCTCGCCGGGACAGGGGGGCGACTATGGCTACACCTTC
TRBV30	NA	large	TRBJ2-1	CAWSDNPEVGEQFF	TGTGCCTGGAGTGACAATCCCGAGGTGGGCGAGCAGTTCTTC
TRBV5-1	NA	many	TRBJ2-7	CASSLRDAVYEQYF	TGCGCCAGCAGCCTTCGGGACGCCGTCTACGAGCAGTACTTC
TRBV14	NA	many	TRBJ2-5	CASSQGWTQYF	TGTGCCAGCAGCCAAGGGTGGACCCAGTACTTC
TRBV29-1	NA	many	TRBJ1-2	CSADGSTNYGYTF	TGCAGCGCCGACGGGTCCACTAACTATGGCTACACCTTC
TRBV12-3/TRBV12-4	TRBD2	many	TRBJ2-5	CASTSGTRQETQYF	TGTGCCAGCACATCCGGGACTAGGCAAGAGACCCAGTACTTC